Listed here are 9 T cell receptor beta chains from one sample, sequenced in a study of shared clonotypes between healthy human individuals. Naive-designated CD8 cells lacked CD45RO, were positively enriched for CCR7, and omitted terminally differentiated effector memory CD45RA+ cells. Sequencing was performed with immunoSEQ multiplex PCR; in TCRdb, only in-frame clones are kept and a portion is missing. The sample yields around 1.9 million clones, 90% to 95% seen once. The sample comprised naive CD8+ T cells from PBMCs. All receptors come from a young man in good health. Some clones in this sample may be carry-over from other donors' samples.

This clone was seen a single time. The rearrangement uses TRBV19 and TRBJ2-7; D is possibly TRBD1 or TRBD2 (5 bases each). From germline, CDR1 is LNHDA and CDR2 SQIVND (reference sequence). The CDR3 sequence is 15 residues long. The V end was cut by 1 base, the J end by 0 bases, with 10 bases between. CDR3 amino acids: CASSIGTGPSYEQYF. In nucleotides, the CDR3 is TGTGCCAGTAGTATAGGAACGGGACCCTCCTACGAGCAGTACTTC. Together with reference TRBV19 and TRBJ2-7, the CDR3 gives the full variable domain: DGGITQSPKYLFRKEGQNVTLSCEQNLNHDAMYWYRQDPGQGLRLIYYSQIVNDFQKGDIAEGYSVSREKKESFPLTVTSAQKNPTAFYLCASSIGTGPSYEQYFGPGTRLTVT.

The chain combines TRBV28 with TRBJ2-5, with D possibly being TRBD2 (6 bases). Germline lookup yields CDR1 MDHEN and CDR2 SYDVKM. Trimming left V 2 bases short and J 4 bases short, with 17 bases between. The CDR3 extends over 16 amino acids. CDR3 in DNA: TGTGCCAGCAGTTTAATGGGGGGTGTGACGCGAGAGACCCAGTACTTC. Protein: CASSLMGGVTRETQYF.

The chain couples TRBV28 to TRBJ1-1; possible D gene TRBD1, 5 bases. Germline V gives CDR1 MDHEN, CDR2 SYDVKM. The CDR3 spans 13 residues. Trimming pared 8 bases from V and 11 bases from J, leaving 21 bases between. Here the CDR3 reads CASSPGTGTRAFF. As DNA, the CDR3 is TGTGCCAGCTCCCCCGGAACCGGGACCAGGGCTTTCTTT.

The rearrangement uses TRBV9 and TRBJ2-1, with a weak D call TRBD2 (5 bases). Trimming took off 2 bases at V and 0 bases at J, with 18 bases between the two ends. CDR1 and CDR2 (germline): SGDLS, YYNGEE. The CDR3 contains 18 residues. The CDR3 sequence: CASSVPSRTGSSYNEQFF. In DNA form, the CDR3 reads TGTGCCAGCAGCGTCCCTTCGAGGACGGGGAGCTCCTACAATGAGCAGTTCTTC.

V and J are TRBV7-8 and TRBJ2-6; D not resolved. The CDR3 covers 15 residues. CDR1 is SGHVS and CDR2 is FQNEAQ in the germline V gene. With 5 bases removed from V and 2 bases from J, the gap between germline ends came to 10 bases. DNA of the CDR3: TGTGCCAGCAGCCTCAGTAGGCCTGGGGCCAACGTCCTGACTTTC. Translating gives CASSLSRPGANVLTF.

The chain has TRBV7-9 and TRBJ2-2; TRBD1 is a possible D gene (6 bases). Trimming took off 5 bases at V and 6 bases at J, with 19 bases between the two ends. CDR3 size: 16 residues. The germline CDR1 and CDR2 sequences are SEHNR and FQNEAQ (reference sequence). Here the CDR3 reads CASSKPRDKGPGELFF. CDR3 nucleotide sequence: TGTGCCAGCAGCAAACCCCGGGACAAAGGGCCCGGGGAGCTGTTTTTT.

The chain links TRBV4-1 to TRBJ2-7; 11 bases agree with TRBD2. J was trimmed by 5 bases and V by 4 bases; bases with no gene match: 16. The CDR3 spans 18 residues. Germline lookup yields CDR1 MGHRA and CDR2 YSYEKL. DNA of the CDR3: TGCGCCAGCAGCCCCTCCGCGACTAGCGGGAAGAGTCGCGACGAGCAGTACTTC. This gives the protein CASSPSATSGKSRDEQYF.

The V gene is TRBV29-1, the J gene TRBJ1-2; a weak D match, TRBD1 (6 bases). Per the germline V gene, CDR1 is SQVTM and CDR2 is ANQGSEA. There are 14 residues in the CDR3. Between the trimmed V and J ends, which lost 6 bases and 4 bases, there was a span of 18 bases. The DNA for the CDR3 is TGCAGCGTCGTCTATCCCCGGGACATCTATGGCTACACCTTC. Protein product: CSVVYPRDIYGYTF.

The chain combines TRBV4-3 with TRBJ2-4; D possibly corresponds to TRBD2 (5 bases). The CDR3 runs to 15 residues. Per the germline V gene, CDR1 is LGHNA and CDR2 is YSLEER. The V and J ends lost 3 bases and 2 bases respectively, with 11 bases between them. The CDR3 nucleotides read TGCGCCAGCAGCCACCTCTACGGGACCAAAAACATTCAGTACTTC. Protein sequence: CASSHLYGTKNIQYF.